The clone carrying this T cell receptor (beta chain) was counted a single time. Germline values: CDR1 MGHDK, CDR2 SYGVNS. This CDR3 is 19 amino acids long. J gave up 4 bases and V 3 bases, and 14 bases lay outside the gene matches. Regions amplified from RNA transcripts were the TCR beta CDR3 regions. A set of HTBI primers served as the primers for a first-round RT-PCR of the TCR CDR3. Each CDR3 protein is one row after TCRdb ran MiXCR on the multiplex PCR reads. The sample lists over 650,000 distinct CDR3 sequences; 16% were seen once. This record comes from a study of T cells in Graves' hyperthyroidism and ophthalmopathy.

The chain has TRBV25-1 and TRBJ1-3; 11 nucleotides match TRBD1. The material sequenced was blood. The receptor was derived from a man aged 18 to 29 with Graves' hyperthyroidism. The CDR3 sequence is CASSDEGTGGWMRGNTIYF. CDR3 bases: TGTGCCAGCAGTGACGAGGGGACAGGGGGATGGATGCGAGGAAACACCATATATTTT.